This T cell receptor (beta chain) was identified in a study of cytomegalovirus exposure and HLA in healthy donors. Notes on the study in general: Association with HLA alleles at 0.05 false discovery rate was found for 15,000 to 20,000 TCR beta sequences in a later analysis. Solely CMV serostatus was available to characterize immune exposure. Being indistinguishable, some V segments were excluded, TRBV6-2 and TRBV6-3 among them.

V shed 5 bases, J shed 6 bases, and the junction held 9 bases outside the gene matches. The CDR3 totals 15 residues. Germline CDR1 MNHEY, CDR2 SVGAGI. A remark on this clone: No antigen is known for it.

It was with 60 Vbeta and 13 Jbeta primers that the PCR ran. Profiled with immunoSEQ multiplex PCR; TCRdb holds only in-frame clones, not every one. The sample has around 220,000 clones, 60% to 80% seen once. This receptor was taken from a man between 18 and 29 years old in good health and CMV-seronegative. The V gene is TRBV6-5, the J gene TRBJ1-5; 8 bases align to TRBD1. Input material: PBMCs. As DNA, the CDR3 is TGTGCCAGCAGTAGGACAGGGAGGCGCAGTCAGCCCCAGCATTTT. Amino acid sequence: CASSRTGRRSQPQHF.